Listed below are T cell receptor beta chains from one sample, sequenced in a study of shared clonotypes between healthy human individuals. Measured with immunoSEQ multiplex PCR; TCRdb has only the in-frame clones, and not every one. The sample contains 85,000 to 100,000 clones, 60% to 75% of which appear only once. Material for sequencing was memory CD8+ T cells sorted from blood. These receptor sequences come from a man between 25 and 39 years old in good health. CDR3s include the opening cysteine and the closing phenylalanine or tryptophan. D genes are given only for firm matches. The size entry is marked missing in some rows and otherwise reads once, few, many or a size class.

>few|.|TRBJ2-1|TRBV7-9
TGTGCCAGCTCTGGAGGACAAACCTACAATGAGCAGTTCTTC
CASSGGQTYNEQFF
>once|.|TRBJ2-6|TRBV11-2
TGTGCCAGCAGCTTAATCAGAAGCTCTGGGGCCAACGTCCTGACTTTC
CASSLIRSSGANVLTF
>few|TRBD1|TRBJ1-2|TRBV28
TGTGCCAGCGGAAGGACAGGGAGATTCCTCTATGGCTACACCTTC
CASGRTGRFLYGYTF
>.|.|TRBJ1-5|TRBV4-2
TGTGCCAGCAGCCAAGATGTTGAACAGCCCCAGCATTTT
CASSQDVEQPQHF
>.|TRBD2|TRBJ2-3|TRBV13
TGTGCCAGCAGCTTTACGGTTTCTAGCGGGAGCGATACGCAGTATTTT
CASSFTVSSGSDTQYF
>.|.|TRBJ2-7|TRBV27
TGTGCCAGCAGTACCACAGGGATGGGCGAGCAGTACTTC
CASSTTGMGEQYF
>.|TRBD1|TRBJ1-1|TRBV19
TGTGCCAGTAGCCTACAGGGGGCAAGCACTGAAGCTTTCTTT
CASSLQGASTEAFF
>few|TRBD1|TRBJ2-7|TRBV7-9
TGTGCCAGCAGCAACACCGGGACAGATAGGCAGCAGTACTTC
CASSNTGTDRQQYF
>.|.|TRBJ2-7|TRBV4-2
TGTGCCAGCAGCCAATACAACGAGCAGTACTTC
CASSQYNEQYF
>.|.|TRBJ1-1|TRBV6-5
TGTGCCAGCACCTCGGGATCCCTCACTGAAGCTTTCTTT
CASTSGSLTEAFF
>few|.|TRBJ2-7|TRBV4-3
TGCGCCAGCAGCCAAGAGGACAGCGCCTCCTACGAGCAGTACTTC
CASSQEDSASYEQYF
>.|.|TRBJ2-1|TRBV28
TGTGCCAGCAGGCTGGGGGGAACTTACAATGAGCAGTTCTTC
CASRLGGTYNEQFF
>.|.|TRBJ1-5|TRBV11-3
TGTGCCAGCAGTCAGCCCCAGCATTTT
CASSQPQHF
>.|.|TRBJ1-1|TRBV28
TGTGCCAGCAGTTTATCTGGGCAGTTGGAAGCTTTCTTT
CASSLSGQLEAFF
>.|.|TRBJ2-7|TRBV19
TGTGCCAGTACTAAGGACAGGGTGGGTACTAGCGGAGGACGGGGCTACGAGCAGTACTTC
CASTKDRVGTSGGRGYEQYF
>.|TRBD2|TRBJ2-7|TRBV5-1
TGCGCCAGCAGCTTGACGACTAGCGGGAGCCTCTACGAGCAGTACTTC
CASSLTTSGSLYEQYF
>once|.|TRBJ2-5|TRBV6-1
TGTGCCAGCAGCAAACGGGACGGGGGCGAAGAGACCCAGTACTTC
CASSKRDGGEETQYF
>.|.|TRBJ2-2|TRBV25-1
TGTGCCAGCAGTGAATTAGAGCCCGGGGAGCTGTTTTTT
CASSELEPGELFF
>.|.|TRBJ2-7|TRBV10-3
TGTGCCATCAGTGATAACTATTTCTACGAGCAGTACTTC
CAISDNYFYEQYF
>few|TRBD2|TRBJ2-1|TRBV11-3
TGTGCCAGCAGCTCCACTAGCGGGAGCACAGATGAGCAGTTCTTC
CASSSTSGSTDEQFF
>.|TRBD1|TRBJ2-3|TRBV23-1
TGCGCCAGCAGTCCGACAGGGCGCACAGATACGCAGTATTTT
CASSPTGRTDTQYF
>once|TRBD1|TRBJ1-1|TRBV28
TGTGCCAGTCAGTTTACGGGACAGGGTTACACTGAAGCTTTCTTT
CASQFTGQGYTEAFF
>.|.|TRBJ1-1|TRBV19
TGTGCCAGTAGTATAAGTGGGAACACTGAAGCTTTCTTT
CASSISGNTEAFF
>.|.|TRBJ2-2|TRBV28
TGTGCCAGCAGTTTAAGGTTCGGGTCCAACACCGGGGAGCTGTTTTTT
CASSLRFGSNTGELFF
>.|.|TRBJ1-5|TRBV6-1
TGTGCCAGCAGTGAAAGTGAAGGTAGCAATCAGCCCCAGCATTTT
CASSESEGSNQPQHF
>.|TRBD2|TRBJ2-3|TRBV10-1
TGCGCCAGCAGTGAGGGACTAGCGGGCCGCGCGGATACGCAGTATTTT
CASSEGLAGRADTQYF
>.|.|TRBJ1-1|TRBV7-6
TGTGCCAGCAGCTTATCCGTGAACACTGAAGCTTTCTTT
CASSLSVNTEAFF
>.|.|TRBJ1-1|TRBV2
TGTGCCAGCAGTGAACGGAGGGACACTGAAGCTTTCTTT
CASSERRDTEAFF
>.|.|TRBJ2-1|TRBV10-3
TGTGCCATCAGTGATGAACAACACAATGAGCAGTTCTTC
CAISDEQHNEQFF
>.|.|TRBJ2-3|TRBV5-4
TGTGCCAGCAGCTTTACAGGGACGATCACAGATACGCAGTATTTT
CASSFTGTITDTQYF
>.|.|TRBJ1-2|TRBV6-1
TGTGCCAGCAGAGAACAGGGCCTCGGCTATGGCTACACCTTC
CASREQGLGYGYTF
>.|.|TRBJ1-5|TRBV4-3
TGCGCCAGCAGCCAAGATCTGGAACAGCCCCAGCATTTT
CASSQDLEQPQHF
>once|TRBD2|TRBJ2-1|TRBV29-1
TGCAGCGGTGAAGTCGCGGGGGGACGCGAGCAGTTCTTC
CSGEVAGGREQFF
>.|.|TRBJ2-6|TRBV2
TGTGCCAGCAGATCAGGGGTCAACGTCCTGACTTTC
CASRSGVNVLTF
>.|.|TRBJ2-2|TRBV9
TGTGCCAGCAGCCCTGAGACAGCTAAACCCGGGGAGCTGTTTTTT
CASSPETAKPGELFF
>.|.|TRBJ1-4|TRBV27
TGTGCCAGCAGTTCCCTTTCAGCAACTAATGAAAAACTGTTTTTT
CASSSLSATNEKLFF
>once|.|TRBJ1-1|TRBV29-1
TGCAGCGTTGCGGCAGATGGCCATGTTACTGAAGCTTTCTTT
CSVAADGHVTEAFF
>.|.|TRBJ2-7|TRBV27
TGTGCCAGCAGCATGACAGCTTTCTACGAGCAGTACTTC
CASSMTAFYEQYF
>.|.|TRBJ2-5|TRBV7-8
TGTGCCAGCAGCGGGTCGTCGACCGAGACCCAGTACTTC
CASSGSSTETQYF
>.|TRBD2|TRBJ2-1|TRBV6-1
TGTGCCAGCAGAGGACTAGCGGGAGGGATCTATGAGCAGTTCTTC
CASRGLAGGIYEQFF
>.|.|TRBJ2-7|TRBV6-1
TGTGCCTGCACCGGGGATTCCTACGAGCAGTACTTC
CACTGDSYEQYF
>.|.|TRBJ1-2|TRBV28
TGTGCCAGCAGTTTGGGTGGGGGTCGCTATGGCTACACCTTC
CASSLGGGRYGYTF